These 28 T cell receptor beta chains were sequenced from one sample in a study of radiotherapy plus CTLA-4 blockade in lung cancer. Generated by immunoSEQ multiplex PCR, the TCRdb table keeps only in-frame clones and is missing some. The top ten clones hold roughly 4.7% of a sample with just over 60,000 clones, 70% to 85% of them seen once. The sample consisted of peripheral blood, taken from a patient treated with radiotherapy plus ipilimumab. The origin of the receptors is a human donor with non-small cell lung cancer who had a complete response to radiotherapy plus ipilimumab.

The J gene is TRBJ1-1, the V gene TRBV7-8, with D maybe TRBD1 (5 bases). Per germline, CDR1 SGHVS and CDR2 FQNEAQ. CDR3 length equals 13 residues. V lost 6 bases and J lost 3, with 11 bases in between. CDR3 nucleotide sequence: TGTGCCAGCAGAGTCAGGGATGACACTGAAGCTTTCTTT. It codes for CASRVRDDTEAFF.

The V call is TRBV5-1, the J call TRBJ2-1; 10 nucleotides match TRBD2. Germline loops: CDR1 SGHRS, CDR2 YFSETQ. This CDR3 spans 17 amino acids. V lost 7 bases and J lost 7; bases outside the gene matches: 17. CDR3 in amino acids: CASSPISGGASGNEQFF. Written as DNA, the CDR3 is TGCGCCAGCTCACCGATAAGCGGGGGGGCATCTGGAAATGAGCAGTTCTTC. Full variable domain (remainder filled in from reference TRBV5-1 and TRBJ2-1): KAGVTQTPRYLIKTRGQQVTLSCSPISGHRSVSWYQQTPGQGLQFLFEYFSETQRNKGNFPGRFSGRQFSNSRSEMNVSTLELGDSALYLCASSPISGGASGNEQFFGPGTRLTVL.

The J gene is TRBJ1-3, the V gene TRBV10-3, with D possibly being TRBD1 (6 bases). V was trimmed by 7 bases and J by 0 bases, leaving 16 bases between them. The V gene's germline CDR1 is ENHRY and CDR2 SYGVKD. This CDR3 has 16 residues. CDR3 region: CAITSQGMSSGNTIYF. DNA for the CDR3: TGTGCCATCACTTCGCAGGGGATGAGCTCTGGAAACACCATATATTTT.

The chain links TRBV30 to TRBJ2-1; no clear D gene. V lost 0 bases, J lost 3 bases, and 15 bases lay in between. The CDR3 sequence is 16 residues long. Per the germline V gene, CDR1 is GTSNPN and CDR2 is SVGIG (reference sequence). DNA for the CDR3: TGTGCCTGGAGTGTACCGGCTAGTTTGGGCTACAATGAGCAGTTCTTC. This sequence encodes CAWSVPASLGYNEQFF.

The V and J genes are TRBV6-6 and TRBJ1-1; D not certain. Germline V lookup: CDR1 MNHNY, CDR2 SVGAGI (reference sequence). The germline V and J ends were trimmed by 8 bases and 3 bases, with 13 bases remaining between them. The CDR3 loop spans 13 amino acids. The chain's CDR3 is CASVGGIHTEAFF. Here the CDR3 DNA reads TGTGCCAGCGTAGGCGGGATACACACTGAAGCTTTCTTT.

The chain uses TRBV11-2 and TRBJ1-3, with 7 bases fitting TRBD1. Germline-derived CDR1 and CDR2 are SGHAT and FQNNGV. The V gene end was trimmed by 2 bases and the J gene end by 0 bases; junction bases not matched to a gene: 7. The CDR3 extends over 17 amino acids. The CDR3 nucleotides read TGTGCCAGCAGCTTATTGGGCAGGGGGTTCTCTGGAAACACCATATATTTT. It translates to CASSLLGRGFSGNTIYF.

The rearrangement links TRBV12-5 to TRBJ2-1; D is unclear. Trimming cost V 6 bases and J 5 bases, with 17 bases left between them. The V gene's germline CDR1 is LGHNT and CDR2 FRNRAP. The CDR3 totals 15 residues. The CDR3 bases are TGTGCTAGTGGCCTATCTGAATGGGGAAACAATGAGCAGTTCTTC. Residues: CASGLSEWGNNEQFF.

The chain couples TRBV7-2 to TRBJ2-7; D is unresolved. Looked up from germline, CDR1 is SGHTA and CDR2 is FQGNSA. CDR3 length: 13 residues. Trimming removed 1 base from V and 5 bases from J, with 9 bases in between. CDR3 sequence: CASSLGVWDEQYF. The CDR3 coding sequence is TGTGCCAGCAGCTTAGGGGTTTGGGACGAGCAGTACTTC. Supplemented by reference TRBV7-2 and TRBJ2-7, the full variable domain reads GAGVSQSPSNKVTEKGKDVELRCDPISGHTALYWYRQSLGQGLEFLIYFQGNSAPDKSGLPSDRFSAERTGGSVSTLTIQRTQQEDSAVYLCASSLGVWDEQYFGPGTRLTVT.

The chain couples TRBV19 to TRBJ2-2; D is uncertain. Germline CDR1 reads LNHDA; CDR2 reads SQIVND (reference sequence). This CDR3 contains 15 residues. Trimming cost V 3 bases and J 1 base, with 9 bases left between them. The CDR3 region has the DNA TGTGCCAGTAGTATGACTGGCCAGAACACCGGGGAGCTGTTTTTT. Translating it yields CASSMTGQNTGELFF.

The V gene is TRBV7-2, the J gene TRBJ1-6; D is unclear. The length of the CDR3 is 13 residues. Germline CDR1 SGHTA, CDR2 FQGNSA. With 6 bases removed from V and 8 bases from J, the gap between germline ends came to 11 bases. DNA of the CDR3: TGTGCCAGCAGTACCCGACGAGATTCACCCCTCCACTTT. Its translation: CASSTRRDSPLHF.

This clone occurred once. This chain joins TRBV10-3 and TRBJ2-1; 10 positions agree with TRBD2. Germline loops: CDR1 ENHRY, CDR2 SYGVKD. Losses at the gene ends were 2 bases for V and 4 bases for J; bases not matched to a gene: 5. The CDR3 length is 16 residues. The CDR3 loop is CAISEVGTSDYNEQFF. DNA for the CDR3: TGTGCCATCAGTGAGGTTGGGACTAGCGATTACAATGAGCAGTTCTTC.

This clone was observed a few times. The chain recombines TRBV19 with TRBJ2-5; D is unresolved. Germline assignment: CDR1 LNHDA and CDR2 SQIVND (reference sequence). This CDR3 region has 14 residues. Trimming pared 4 bases from V and 2 bases from J, leaving 11 bases between. The CDR3 sequence is CASSKMGTQETQYF. The CDR3 DNA reads TGTGCCAGTAGTAAAATGGGAACACAAGAGACCCAGTACTTC.

The chain has TRBV6-1 and TRBJ2-7; D gene ambiguous. The CDR3 covers 13 residues. The V end lost 2 bases, the J end lost 3 bases, and 8 bases lay between the germline ends. Germline V CDR1 and CDR2: MNHNS, SASEGT. The CDR3 DNA sequence: TGTGCCAGCAGTGAATACAGCTACTACGAGCAGTACTTC. This sequence encodes CASSEYSYYEQYF.

This chain uses TRBV18 with TRBJ2-7, with unresolved D. Germline V gives CDR1 KGHSH, CDR2 LQKENI. V lost 1 base and J 0 bases, leaving 10 bases between the germline ends. CDR3 length equals 15 residues. DNA for the CDR3: TGTGCCAGCTCACCACGCCCCACGGACTCCTACGAGCAGTACGTC. This codes for CASSPRPTDSYEQYV.

This clone occurred a few times. In the same sample, other DNA sequences code for this CDR3. The rearrangement links TRBV10-3 to TRBJ2-7; 8 nucleotides align to TRBD2. Per the germline V gene, CDR1 is ENHRY and CDR2 is SYGVKD. V shed 3 bases and J 0 bases; nucleotides not matched to a gene: 4. The CDR3 runs to 15 residues. This chain's CDR3 is CAISDSGRVSYEQYV. CDR3 DNA sequence: TGTGCCATCAGTGACTCCGGGAGGGTCTCCTACGAGCAGTACGTC.

The chain recombines TRBV11-3 with TRBJ2-1; TRBD2 aligns across 11 bases. The CDR3 length is 18 residues. CDR1 is SGHNT, CDR2 YENEEA, per germline. V gave up 1 base and J gave up 10 bases; unmatched junction bases: 15. CDR3 region: CASSLGSLISGRAKEQFF. Here the CDR3 DNA reads TGTGCCAGCAGCTTAGGGTCCTTGATTAGCGGGAGGGCAAAGGAGCAGTTCTTC.

This clone was observed a handful of times. V is TRBV18 and J is TRBJ2-2; maybe TRBD2 (5 bases). CDR1 is KGHSH, CDR2 LQKENI, per germline. V shed 4 bases and J shed 7 bases, with 7 bases lying between them. CDR3 length equals 12 residues. The CDR3 loop is CASSQGVGELFF. The CDR3 bases are TGTGCCAGCTCACAGGGAGTCGGGGAGCTGTTTTTT.

This clone showed up just a few times. V gene TRBV27 combines with J gene TRBJ2-2, with D uncertain. The length of the CDR3 is 12 residues. In germline, CDR1 is MNHEY, CDR2 SMNVEV (reference sequence). The germline V and J ends were trimmed by 3 bases and 3 bases, with 2 bases remaining between them. The CDR3 DNA is TGTGCCAGCAGTTTTTACACCGGGGAGCTGTTTTTT. It translates to CASSFYTGELFF.

The chain is built from TRBV5-6 and TRBJ2-7; 9 bases are shared with TRBD1. V lost 4 bases to trimming and J lost 3 bases; unmatched junction nucleotides: 8. Germline CDR1 is SGHDT and CDR2 is YYEEEE. The CDR3 has 15 residues. The CDR3 sequence: CASSRGQGMFYEQYF. CDR3 nucleotides: TGTGCCAGCAGCCGTGGACAGGGGATGTTCTACGAGCAGTACTTC.

The V call is TRBV9, the J call TRBJ1-6; tentatively, D is TRBD1 (5 bases). Germline-derived CDR1 and CDR2 are SGDLS and YYNGEE. Trimming removed 4 bases at V and 10 bases at J, with 9 bases between. The length of the CDR3 is 12 residues. CDR3 nucleotide sequence: TGTGCCAGCAGCCCTGGGGCATCACCCCTCCACTTT. Translated, it gives CASSPGASPLHF.

The count of this clone is one. V is TRBV4-1 and J is TRBJ2-7, with a weak D call TRBD2 (5 bases). Germline loops: CDR1 MGHRA, CDR2 YSYEKL. Between the trimmed V and J ends, which lost 4 bases and 5 bases, there was a span of 18 bases. The CDR3 has 15 residues. As DNA, the CDR3 is TGCGCCAGCAGCCGCGTTGGGTGGCTGCGGGACGAGCAGTACTTC. The encoded protein is CASSRVGWLRDEQYF.

The chain employs TRBV9 and TRBJ1-2, with 11 bases matching TRBD1. Trimming took 4 bases from V and 4 from J; bases not matched to a gene: 9. Germline CDR1 is SGDLS and CDR2 is YYNGEE. The CDR3 extends over 16 amino acids. DNA for the CDR3: TGTGCCAGCAGCCCTGGACAGGGGGCTAAAGGCTATGGCTACACCTTC. This encodes CASSPGQGAKGYGYTF.

V is TRBV19 and J is TRBJ1-2, with D possibly TRBD1 on 5 matching bases. V shed 7 bases and J shed 7 bases, with 10 bases lying between them. Germline values: CDR1 LNHDA, CDR2 SQIVND (reference sequence). The CDR3 loop spans 11 amino acids. The CDR3 protein is CASTSGTGYTF. In DNA, the CDR3 is TGTGCCAGTACATCAGGGACTGGCTACACCTTC.

The CDR3 DNA sequence: TGTGCCAGCAGCTTATTAGCGGGGGGCCCCTACAATGAGCAGTTCTTC. Protein product: CASSLLAGGPYNEQFF. The rearrangement joins TRBV7-6 to TRBJ2-1, with 10 bases matching TRBD2. This CDR3 has 16 residues. Germline CDR1 and CDR2: SGHVS and FNYEAQ. V shed 2 bases and J 2 bases; nucleotides not matched to a gene: 3.

V and J are TRBV25-1 and TRBJ1-3; D remains unclear. The CDR3 covers 13 residues. Looked up from germline, CDR1 is MGHDK and CDR2 is SYGVNS. The V and J ends lost 1 base and 4 bases respectively, with 5 bases between them. The CDR3 coding sequence is TGTGCCAGCAGTGAATTGGGAGGAAACACCATATATTTT. Residues: CASSELGGNTIYF.

In its sample, this clone was seen a few times. This chain joins TRBV21-1 and TRBJ2-7; the table gives TRBD1 as D, unverified against the DNA. TRBV21-1 constitutes a pseudogene. CDR3 length: 14 residues. CDR3 DNA: TGTGCCAGCCTCCAGGGCCTCTCCCCCTACGAGCAGTACGTC. Its translation is CASLQGLSPYEQYV.

V and J are TRBV19 and TRBJ1-1; D possibly corresponds to TRBD1 (5 bases). Germline CDR1 LNHDA, CDR2 SQIVND (reference sequence). The CDR3 is 15 residues long. V lost 7 bases and J lost 3, with 18 bases in between. This CDR3 is CASIPLPQGDTEAFF. The DNA of the CDR3 is TGTGCCAGTATTCCCCTACCTCAAGGGGACACTGAAGCTTTCTTT. The complete variable domain, with remaining parts taken from reference TRBV19 and TRBJ1-1, reads DGGITQSPKYLFRKEGQNVTLSCEQNLNHDAMYWYRQDPGQGLRLIYYSQIVNDFQKGDIAEGYSVSREKKESFPLTVTSAQKNPTAFYLCASIPLPQGDTEAFFGQGTRLTVV.

V is TRBV10-3 and J is TRBJ2-1, with 8 bases aligning to TRBD2. Looked up from germline, CDR1 is ENHRY and CDR2 is SYGVKD. J was trimmed by 2 bases and V by 2 bases; bases with no gene match: 2. The CDR3 has 15 residues. CDR3 DNA sequence: TGTGCCATCAGTGAGACTAGCGGTACCTACAATGAGCAGTTCTTC. It encodes CAISETSGTYNEQFF.